Here is one T cell receptor beta chain with its context. Its antigen is still unknown. The CDR3 has 10 residues. Germline V gene data show CDR1 as DFQATT and CDR2 as SNEGSKA (reference sequence). The ends were cut back, 6 bases at V and 6 bases at J, with 8 bases in the middle. This sample is part of a study of cytomegalovirus exposure and HLA in healthy donors. About the research overall: Out of 150 million to 200 million T cells, an earlier analysis found some 120 million unique TCR beta sequences in total. Study findings and constraints: Excluded were some V segments that proved indistinguishable, including TRBV6-2 and TRBV6-3. Roughly uniform sequencing depth across donors was assumed, possibly incorrectly. CMV serostatus was the only recorded immune exposure for donors.

The PCR was carried out with 60 Vbeta primers and 13 Jbeta primers. Sequenced by immunoSEQ multiplex PCR; TCRdb stores in-frame clones only, minus some. The table has about 140,000 clones, around 80% seen once. This clonotype originated in a man aged 40-49 years in good health and CMV-seronegative. This chain joins TRBV20-1 and TRBJ1-2; D is unresolved. What was sequenced was PBMCs. CDR3 residues: CSAHGDGYTF. CDR3 coding DNA: TGCAGTGCCCACGGGGATGGCTACACCTTC.